These 28 T cell receptor beta chains share one sample of origin, sequenced in a study of blood T cell repertoires in COVID-19. This table comes from immunoSEQ multiplex PCR, and its TCRdb copy is limited to in-frame clones, with some not included. The table records more than 30,000 clones, roughly 90% of them present only once. Specimen: peripheral blood. These receptor sequences come from a man aged 60 to 69 with active COVID-19.

The chain joins TRBV6-6 to TRBJ1-6; the D is unclear. CDR3 length equals 15 residues. Deletions cut 0 bases from V and 7 bases from J, with 10 bases between. Germline values: CDR1 MNHNY, CDR2 SVGAGI (reference sequence). Here the CDR3 DNA reads TGTGCCAGCAGTTACTCGGAGGATGTGAATTCACCCCTCCACTTT. Translated, it gives CASSYSEDVNSPLHF.

V and J are TRBV4-3 and TRBJ1-1, with TRBD1 matching 7 bases. V was clipped by 1 base and J by 2 bases; unmatched bases: 4. The CDR3 totals 15 residues. The V gene's germline CDR1 is LGHNA and CDR2 YSLEER. The CDR3 spells CASSQVRDSNTEAFF. The DNA of the CDR3 is TGCGCCAGCAGCCAAGTCCGGGACAGCAACACTGAAGCTTTCTTT.

The genes are TRBV28 and TRBJ1-5; D is uncertain. Trimming left V 2 bases short and J 6 bases short, with 5 bases between. Germline-derived CDR1 and CDR2 are MDHEN and SYDVKM. This CDR3 spans 12 amino acids. The DNA of the CDR3 is TGTGCCAGCAGTTTAGCGGGTCAGCCCCAGCATTTT. Amino acids: CASSLAGQPQHF.

This chain uses TRBV21-1 with TRBJ2-5; TRBD1, the table's D call, was not compared with the DNA. TRBV21-1 is a known pseudogene. This CDR3 is built from 18 residues. The DNA for the CDR3 is TGTGCCAGCAGCAAAGCCAACCCGACCGAGCGGACAGAAGAGACCCAGTACTTC. It codes for CASSKANPTERTEETQYF.

This clone showed up just once. The V and J genes are TRBV18 and TRBJ2-7; D may be TRBD2 (6 bases). The length of the CDR3 is 16 residues. Per the germline V gene, CDR1 is KGHSH and CDR2 is LQKENI. Trimming pared 5 bases from V and 2 bases from J, leaving 19 bases between. CDR3 nucleotides: TGTGCCAGCTCAATCTTGCCGGGACTCCGAACCTACGAGCAGTACTTC. As protein: CASSILPGLRTYEQYF.

This clone came up a few times. The chain recombines TRBV6-6 with TRBJ1-5; D call uncertain. CDR3 length equals 14 residues. The germline V gene encodes CDR1 MNHNY and CDR2 SVGAGI (reference sequence). Trimming left V 6 bases short and J 5 bases short, with 14 bases between. CDR3 region: CASSGPRGDQPQHF. The CDR3 DNA reads TGTGCCAGCAGCGGACCGCGGGGTGATCAGCCCCAGCATTTT.

This chain connects TRBV3-1 (or the pseudogene TRBV3-2) to TRBJ2-3, with a weak D call TRBD2 (5 bases). V was cut by 0 bases and J by 10 bases, with 11 bases left in between. This CDR3 is 13 amino acids long. Germline V lookup: CDR1 LGHDT, CDR2 YNNKEL (reference sequence). CDR3 region: CASSQEGGSPQYF. The CDR3 nucleotides read TGTGCCAGCAGCCAAGAAGGAGGTAGTCCGCAGTATTTT.

The gene calls are TRBV7-2 and TRBJ1-5; 8 nucleotides agree with TRBD1. Germline V gene data show CDR1 as SGHTA and CDR2 as FQGNSA. V was pared by 5 bases and J by 3 bases, with 6 bases of the junction left unmatched. This CDR3 region has 15 residues. The CDR3 is CASSLTGALNQPQHF. The CDR3 coding sequence is TGTGCCAGCAGCCTGACAGGGGCCCTCAATCAGCCCCAGCATTTT.

The rearrangement uses TRBV10-3 and TRBJ1-3, with TRBD1 identical over 7 bases. V dropped 5 bases and J dropped 0; count of bases not matched to a gene: 4. The CDR3 sequence is 15 residues long. Germline CDR1 ENHRY, CDR2 SYGVKD. The CDR3 DNA follows: TGTGCCATCAGTTCAGGGGGGAGCTCTGGAAACACCATATATTTT. Its translation is CAISSGGSSGNTIYF.

This chain joins TRBV24-1 and TRBJ2-5; 7 bases agree with TRBD1. V lost 5 bases, J lost 5 bases, and 10 bases stayed unmatched. This CDR3 region has 15 residues. Germline values: CDR1 KGHDR, CDR2 SFDVKD. This chain's CDR3 is CATSVAGGMVETQYF. The CDR3 nucleotides are TGTGCCACCAGTGTGGCAGGGGGTATGGTGGAGACCCAGTACTTC.

The V gene is TRBV6-5, the J gene TRBJ1-5; the D gene is possibly TRBD1 (5 bases). Germline V gives CDR1 MNHEY, CDR2 SVGAGI. The CDR3 is 13 residues long. The V and J ends lost 8 bases and 7 bases respectively, with 15 bases between them. CDR3 in DNA: TGTGCCAGCTCCGCCCAGGGAACGCAGCCCCAGCATTTT. Protein: CASSAQGTQPQHF.

V is TRBV2 and J is TRBJ2-7, with 8 bases aligning to TRBD2. There are 15 residues in the CDR3. V was pared by 7 bases and J by 0 bases, with 8 bases of the junction left unmatched. CDR1 SNHLY and CDR2 FYNNEI come from the germline V gene. CDR3 coding DNA: TGTGCCAGCACTAAAACGGGGGGGGTCTCCTACGAGCAGTACTTC. Translating it yields CASTKTGGVSYEQYF.

The chain has TRBV21-1 and TRBJ1-5. TRBV21-1 is termed a pseudogene. CDR3 length: 16 amino acids. The CDR3 reads CASSKGGGEGNQPQHF. Written as DNA, the CDR3 is TGTGCCAGCAGCAAAGGGGGGGGAGAGGGCAATCAGCCCCAGCATTTT.

The rearrangement links TRBV15 to TRBJ1-4; 9 positions agree with TRBD1. The CDR3 is made up of 14 amino acids. Germline V gene data show CDR1 as LNHNV and CDR2 as YYDKDF (reference sequence). J gave up 10 bases and V 4 bases, and 7 bases lay outside the gene matches. CDR3 nucleotides: TGTGCCACCAGCAAGGGACAGGGCATGGGAAAACTGTTTTTT. Protein product: CATSKGQGMGKLFF.

V and J are TRBV12-3 or TRBV12-4 and TRBJ1-1, with a possible D match to TRBD1 (5 bases). V gave up 6 bases and J gave up 4 bases, with 12 bases separating them. This CDR3 is 13 amino acids long. The CDR3 loop reads CASSPRGGTEAFF. The CDR3 DNA reads TGTGCCAGCAGCCCTAGGGGTGGCACTGAAGCTTTCTTT.

The chain has TRBV6-4 and TRBJ2-3, with 15 bases aligning to TRBD2. The germline V gene has CDR1 MRHNA and CDR2 SNTAGT. The J segment lost 0 bases and the V segment lost 6 bases, leaving 1 base of the junction unmatched. The CDR3 is 16 amino acids. The DNA of the CDR3 is TGTGCCAGCAGCGGGACTAGCGGGGGGAGCACAGATACGCAGTATTTT. Translated, it gives CASSGTSGGSTDTQYF.

This clone was observed a single time. The chain recombines TRBV6-5 with TRBJ2-7; the D gene is possibly TRBD2 (7 bases). There are 12 residues in the CDR3. Per the germline V gene, CDR1 is MNHEY and CDR2 is SVGAGI. The V end lost 6 bases, the J end lost 6 bases, and 12 bases lay between the germline ends. The chain's CDR3 is CASSRGASEQYF. CDR3 coding DNA: TGTGCCAGCAGCCGGGGGGCCAGCGAGCAGTACTTC.

The chain links TRBV19 to TRBJ2-7; D is uncertain. Per germline, CDR1 LNHDA and CDR2 SQIVND (reference sequence). Trimming took off 6 bases at V and 7 bases at J, with 16 bases between the two ends. This CDR3 contains 13 residues. The chain's CDR3 is CASSRPPTGEQYF. CDR3 sequence (DNA): TGTGCCAGTAGCCGTCCCCCGACGGGTGAGCAGTACTTC.

The rearrangement joins TRBV5-1 to TRBJ2-3, with 8 bases aligning to TRBD1. CDR3 size: 15 residues. In germline, CDR1 is SGHRS, CDR2 YFSETQ. The ends lost 4 bases at V and 2 bases at J; junction bases unmatched: 6. CDR3 sequence: CASSLGTGPTDTQYF. The DNA of the CDR3 is TGCGCCAGCAGCCTAGGGACAGGCCCCACAGATACGCAGTATTTT.

This clone was detected once. The V gene is TRBV5-4, the J gene TRBJ1-3, with TRBD1 matching 7 bases. The trim removed 2 bases at V and 6 bases at J, leaving 5 bases unmatched. Germline values: CDR1 SGHNT, CDR2 YYREEE (reference sequence). The CDR3 runs 14 residues. The CDR3 bases are TGTGCCAGCAGCTTAGGGACAGCCCCAAACACCATATATTTT. Protein: CASSLGTAPNTIYF.

This chain links TRBV2 with TRBJ2-1, with 7 bases lining up with TRBD1. Germline V CDR1 and CDR2: SNHLY, FYNNEI. This CDR3 comprises 13 residues. Germline trimming cut 4 bases from V and 10 bases from J; bases unmatched to any gene: 7. The CDR3 loop is CASSAPGGFEQFF. The CDR3 DNA is TGTGCCAGCAGTGCGCCAGGGGGTTTCGAGCAGTTCTTC. The variable domain in full, completed from reference TRBV2 and TRBJ2-1, reads EPEVTQTPSHQVTQMGQEVILRCVPISNHLYFYWYRQILGQKVEFLVSFYNNEISEKSEIFDDQFSVERPDGSNFTLKIRSTKLEDSAMYFCASSAPGGFEQFFGPGTRLTVL.

V gene TRBV5-6 combines with J gene TRBJ1-2, with a weak D call TRBD1 (5 bases). This CDR3 has 13 amino acids. The germline V gene has CDR1 SGHDT and CDR2 YYEEEE. Trimming took off 2 bases at V and 5 bases at J, with 10 bases between the two ends. CDR3 amino acids: CASSFGGSYGYTF. The CDR3 nucleotides are TGTGCCAGCAGCTTTGGGGGGTCGTATGGCTACACCTTC.

V usage is TRBV5-6 and J usage is TRBJ1-2; possible D gene TRBD1, 5 bases. Deletions cut 4 bases from V and 8 bases from J, with 18 bases between. Germline CDR1 and CDR2: SGHDT and YYEEEE. This CDR3 is built from 14 residues. CDR3 DNA: TGTGCCAGCAGCCCGACGGGCAGGGTCGACGGCTACACCTTC. Residues: CASSPTGRVDGYTF.

The V gene is TRBV11-3, the J gene TRBJ2-1; TRBD2 is a possible D gene (6 bases). The CDR3 consists of 16 residues. The V gene's germline CDR1 is SGHNT and CDR2 YENEEA. Trimming removed 4 bases from V and 5 bases from J, with 18 bases in between. The CDR3 is CASSYRGGGKNNEQFF. CDR3 in DNA: TGTGCCAGCAGCTACCGTGGTGGGGGGAAGAACAATGAGCAGTTCTTC.

The chain couples TRBV18 to TRBJ2-3; D may be TRBD1 (5 bases). The V gene's germline CDR1 is KGHSH and CDR2 LQKENI. Trimming pared 4 bases from V and 2 bases from J, leaving 16 bases between. The CDR3 contains 16 residues. The CDR3, as DNA: TGTGCCAGCTCACGGGGCGAGCCCCTTTTCACAGATACGCAGTATTTT. The encoded protein is CASSRGEPLFTDTQYF.

The V call is TRBV7-3, the J call TRBJ1-1, with D uncertain. V was shortened by 3 bases and J by 0 bases, with 8 bases between the two germline ends. CDR1 and CDR2 (germline): SGHTA, FQGTGA. The CDR3 totals 14 residues. The CDR3 protein is CASSFGPLNTEAFF. The CDR3, as DNA: TGTGCCAGCAGCTTTGGCCCCCTGAACACTGAAGCTTTCTTT. Combining the CDR3 with reference TRBV7-3 and TRBJ1-1 gives the whole variable domain GAGVSQTPSNKVTEKGKYVELRCDPISGHTALYWYRQSLGQGPEFLIYFQGTGAADDSGLPNDRFFAVRPEGSVSTLKIQRTERGDSAVYLCASSFGPLNTEAFFGQGTRLTVV.

J is TRBJ1-2 and V is TRBV29-1, with TRBD1 identical over 10 bases. Germline V lookup: CDR1 SQVTM, CDR2 ANQGSEA. Unmatched junction bases numbered 6, after V lost 6 bases and J lost 2 bases. The CDR3 has 14 amino acids. CDR3 protein: CSVGDRGPNYGYTF. The DNA for the CDR3 is TGCAGCGTCGGAGACAGGGGGCCAAACTATGGCTACACCTTC.

This clone was detected only once. The gene calls are TRBV12-5 and TRBJ2-5; 7 bases agree with TRBD1. The CDR3 has 15 amino acids. CDR1 and CDR2 from the germline V gene are LGHNT and FRNRAP. After removal of 8 bases from V and 4 bases from J, the junction contained 13 bases not matched to a gene. CDR3 in DNA: TGTGCTAGTCAGCCGGGGACAGAGCGGCGAGAGACCCAGTACTTC. Amino acid sequence: CASQPGTERRETQYF.